This T cell receptor (beta chain) originates from a study of molecular identifiers for immune sequencing clone quantification. The CDR3 runs to 15 residues. Trimming cost V 5 bases and J 2 bases, with 13 bases left between them. CDR1 is SGHVS and CDR2 is FQNEAQ in the germline V gene. TCRdb processed the PCR reads anew with MiXCR; each CDR3 protein has one entry. The table shows 30,000 to 45,000 distinct CDR3 sequences, with 15% to 20% occurring only once. The chain is built from TRBV7-8 and TRBJ2-4; possibly TRBD2 for D (5 bases). This TCR was recovered from a human donor in good health. Some libraries in this study had Jurkat cell RNA spiked in. Sequencing used naive CD8+ T cells from blood, with Jurkat cell RNA spiked in. Subset indicated: FACS-sorted CD8+CD4-CCR7+CD45RA+ naive T cells. The CDR3 region is CASSPSRGTKNIQYF. The CDR3 DNA reads TGTGCCAGCAGCCCCTCCCGGGGAACCAAAAACATTCAGTACTTC.